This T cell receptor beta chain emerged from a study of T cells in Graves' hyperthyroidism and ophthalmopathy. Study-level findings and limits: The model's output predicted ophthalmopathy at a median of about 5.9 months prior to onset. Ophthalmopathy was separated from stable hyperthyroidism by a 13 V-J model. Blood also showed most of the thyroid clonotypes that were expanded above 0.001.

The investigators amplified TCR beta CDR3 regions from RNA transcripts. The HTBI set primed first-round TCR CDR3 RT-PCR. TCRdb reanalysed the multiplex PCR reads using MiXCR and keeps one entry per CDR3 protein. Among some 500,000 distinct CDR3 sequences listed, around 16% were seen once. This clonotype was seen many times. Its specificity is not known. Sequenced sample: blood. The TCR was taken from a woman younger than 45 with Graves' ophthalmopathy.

CDR3 residues: CASSFFGVPNQPQHF. CDR3 nucleotide sequence: TGTGCCAGCAGTTTTTTTGGGGTCCCCAATCAGCCCCAGCATTTT. This chain uses TRBV28 with TRBJ1-5; D call uncertain. Looked up from germline, CDR1 is MDHEN and CDR2 is SYDVKM. Deletions cut 3 bases from V and 3 bases from J, with 12 bases between. The CDR3 has 15 residues.